What follows describes a single TCR beta chain. What this receptor recognizes is not known. No base quality information exists; no much larger clone differs at one position. This entry comes from a study of response to subunit inactivated influenza vaccine (dated by TCRdb to the late 2010s). Some background on the complete study: Deep quantitative T cell receptor repertoire profiling was used in the study to track responses to a trivalent subunit inactivated influenza vaccine. The study at large found these results: It was suggested by the authors that each seasonal influenza vaccination may recruit only a limited number of new T cells.

The library was made by RT-PCR. The sequencing machine was an Illumina HiSeq 2500. The public reads were quality trimmed at Q25 with fastp and then assembled into clones with MiXCR by TCRdb, keeping productive beta chains. CDR3 protein duplicates are merged, each entry listing the most common genes and DNA. For this sample the table gives about 620,000 distinct CDR3 sequences, of which approximately 10% were detected only once. Roughly 9.6% of the sample is in the top ten clones. There are 13 amino acids in the CDR3, from cysteine to phenylalanine inclusive. The only DNA kept is the CDR3, 39 bases in frame from the first base. CDR1 and CDR2 are read off the germline V gene as MGHRA and YSYEKL. Relative to germline, V is 6 bases shorter and J is 5 bases shorter, with 11 bases between their ends. These data are also associated with another study on T cells expressing NK-cell markers. As the second publication notes: The TCR beta cDNA libraries were made using 5'RACE template switching, a step that added both a universal primer site and unique molecular identifiers. About 8 donors provided sorted CD3+CD56+NKG2C+, CD3+CD56+NKG2C- and CD3+CD56-NKG2C+ T-cell subsets, whose TCR beta-chain repertoires were profiled. Seven of the eight sequenced donors were HCMV-seropositive and one was HCMV-seronegative. In several experiments an anti-gammadeltaTCR antibody was added to restrict sorting to alphabetaTCR-expressing T cells. In a handful of donors, the dominant CD3+CD56+NKG2C+ clonotypes were among the top 10 CD8+ clonotypes and accounted for about 1.0-7.0% of CD8+ T cells. Those dominant clonotypes were again the most abundant among CD3+CD56-NKG2C+ cells in four donors, at about 28.3-65%. Whether the expanded NKG2C-expressing T cell clones were specific for HCMV antigens was left unclear. Randomly selected healthy volunteers, three men and five women, were used as the eight sequenced donors. A commercial ELISA kit detecting HCMV-specific IgG in serum was used to determine HCMV serostatus. Peripheral blood mononuclear cells were isolated from blood by Ficoll density gradient centrifugation. For six donors, bulk peripheral blood T-cell repertoires were additionally sequenced from unsorted PBMC. cDNA synthesis was primed from the TCR beta constant segment and was followed by two successive PCR amplification steps. Illumina HiSeq 2000/2500, MiSeq or NextSeq was used to sequence libraries as 2 x 150 bp reads. MIGEC was used to demultiplex reads and group reads by UMI, and MiTCR was used to assemble and quantify clonotypes. Only TCR cDNA sequences supported by at least two reads were kept to exclude erroneous sequences. The tcR package was used for downstream repertoire analysis, and clonotypes were matched across fractions by CDR3 nucleotide sequence plus V segment. VDJmatch was used to annotate antigen specificity against VDJdb, with one amino acid substitution in CDR3 permitted.

Here the chain combines TRBV4-1 and TRBJ2-1; TRBD2 is a weak D gene call, 5 bases matching. The TCR sequence derives from a man aged 50-60 years who received an inactivated influenza vaccine. Donor details come from another sample of the same person, matched by shared clones. This material consisted of PBMCs from blood, taken on the day of vaccination. At the DNA level, the sequence is TGCGCCAGCAGTCGAGAGGGAAACAATGAGCAGTTCTTC. Protein translation: CASSREGNNEQFF.